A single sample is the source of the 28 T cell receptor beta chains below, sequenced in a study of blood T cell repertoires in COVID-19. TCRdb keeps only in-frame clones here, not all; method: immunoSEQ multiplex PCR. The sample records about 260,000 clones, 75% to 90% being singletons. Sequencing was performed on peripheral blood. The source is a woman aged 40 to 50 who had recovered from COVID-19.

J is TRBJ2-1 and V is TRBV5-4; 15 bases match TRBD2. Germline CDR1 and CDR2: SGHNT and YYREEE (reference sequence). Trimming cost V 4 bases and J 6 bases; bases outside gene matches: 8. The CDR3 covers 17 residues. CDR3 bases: TGTGCCAGCAGCGTGGGGACTAGCGGGGGGCCGGGCAATGAGCAGTTCTTC. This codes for CASSVGTSGGPGNEQFF. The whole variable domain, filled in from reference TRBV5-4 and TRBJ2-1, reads ETGVTQSPTHLIKTRGQQVTLRCSSQSGHNTVSWYQQALGQGPQFIFQYYREEENGRGNFPPRFSGLQFPNYSSELNVNALELDDSALYLCASSVGTSGGPGNEQFFGPGTRLTVL.

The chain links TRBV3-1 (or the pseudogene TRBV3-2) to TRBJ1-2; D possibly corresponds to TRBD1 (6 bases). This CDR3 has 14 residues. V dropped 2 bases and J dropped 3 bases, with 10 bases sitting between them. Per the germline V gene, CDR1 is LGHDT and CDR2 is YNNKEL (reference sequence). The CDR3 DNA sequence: TGTGCCAGCAGCCAACAGGGGTGGGACTATGGCTACACCTTC. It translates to CASSQQGWDYGYTF.

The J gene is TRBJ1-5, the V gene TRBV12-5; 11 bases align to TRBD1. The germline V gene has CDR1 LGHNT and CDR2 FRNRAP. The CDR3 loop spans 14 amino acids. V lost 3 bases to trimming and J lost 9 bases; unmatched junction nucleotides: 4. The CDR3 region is CASGFRTGGPPQHF. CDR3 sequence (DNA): TGTGCTAGTGGTTTTAGGACAGGGGGCCCGCCCCAGCATTTT.

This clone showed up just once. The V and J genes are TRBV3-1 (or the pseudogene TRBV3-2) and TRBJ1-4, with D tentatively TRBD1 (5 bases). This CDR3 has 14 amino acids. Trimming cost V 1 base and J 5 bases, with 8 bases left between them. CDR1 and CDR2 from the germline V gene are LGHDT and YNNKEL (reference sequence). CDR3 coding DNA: TGTGCCAGCAGCCAAGGCTACAGGAATGAAAAACTGTTTTTT. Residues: CASSQGYRNEKLFF.

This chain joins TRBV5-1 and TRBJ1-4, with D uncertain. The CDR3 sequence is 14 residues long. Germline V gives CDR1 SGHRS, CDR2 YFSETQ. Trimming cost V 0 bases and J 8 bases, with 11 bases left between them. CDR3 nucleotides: TGCGCCAGCAGCTTGGCAAGGGCGGGGGAAAAACTGTTTTTT. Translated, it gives CASSLARAGEKLFF.

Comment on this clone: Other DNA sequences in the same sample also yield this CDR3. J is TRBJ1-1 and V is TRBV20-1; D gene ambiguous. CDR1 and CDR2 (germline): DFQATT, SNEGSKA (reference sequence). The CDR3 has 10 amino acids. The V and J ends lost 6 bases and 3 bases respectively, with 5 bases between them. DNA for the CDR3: TGCAGTGCACGGGACACTGAAGCTTTCTTT. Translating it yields CSARDTEAFF.

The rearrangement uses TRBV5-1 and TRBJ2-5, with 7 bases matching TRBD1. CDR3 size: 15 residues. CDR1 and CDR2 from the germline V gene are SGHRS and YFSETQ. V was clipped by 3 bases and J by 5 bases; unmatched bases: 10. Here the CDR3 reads CASSSLPTGPETQYF. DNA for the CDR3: TGCGCCAGCAGCTCCCTCCCGACAGGGCCGGAGACCCAGTACTTC.

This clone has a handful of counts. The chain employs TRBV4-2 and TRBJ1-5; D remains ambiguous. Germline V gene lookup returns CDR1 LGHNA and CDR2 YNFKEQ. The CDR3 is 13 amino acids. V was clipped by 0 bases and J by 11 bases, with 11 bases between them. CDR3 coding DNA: TGTGCCAGCAGCCAAGAGCGTGGCAGGTCCCAGCATTTT. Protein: CASSQERGRSQHF.

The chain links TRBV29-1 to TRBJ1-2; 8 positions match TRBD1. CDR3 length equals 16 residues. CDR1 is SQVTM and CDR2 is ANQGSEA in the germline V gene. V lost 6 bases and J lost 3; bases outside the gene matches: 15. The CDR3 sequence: CSVTWQGAAGYYGYTF. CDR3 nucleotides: TGCAGCGTAACCTGGCAGGGGGCGGCGGGGTACTATGGCTACACCTTC.

The CDR3, as DNA: TGTGCCTGGAGTGTACTGCCCAATCAGCCCCAGCATTTT. It is translated as CAWSVLPNQPQHF. The chain links TRBV30 to TRBJ1-5; D is undetermined. Germline assignment: CDR1 GTSNPN and CDR2 SVGIG (reference sequence). This CDR3 is 13 amino acids long. With 0 bases removed from V and 3 bases from J, the gap between germline ends came to 6 bases.

The CDR3 bases are TGTGCCAGCAGCCCGACAGGGGGCTACAATGAGCAGTTCTTC. As protein: CASSPTGGYNEQFF. The chain couples TRBV7-2 to TRBJ2-1; 9 nucleotides match TRBD1. V lost 5 bases to trimming and J lost 3 bases; unmatched junction nucleotides: 2. The CDR3 runs to 14 residues. Germline V CDR1 and CDR2: SGHTA, FQGNSA.

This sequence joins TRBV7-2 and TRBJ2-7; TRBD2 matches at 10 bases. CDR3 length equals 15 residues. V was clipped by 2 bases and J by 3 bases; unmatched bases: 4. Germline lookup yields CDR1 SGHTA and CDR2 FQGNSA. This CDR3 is CASSLQTSGDYEQYF. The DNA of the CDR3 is TGTGCCAGCAGCTTACAAACTAGCGGGGACTACGAGCAGTACTTC.

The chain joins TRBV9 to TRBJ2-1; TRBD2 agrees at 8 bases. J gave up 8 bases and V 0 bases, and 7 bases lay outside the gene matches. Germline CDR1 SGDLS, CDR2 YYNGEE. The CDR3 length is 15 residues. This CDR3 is CASSVGSGGGDEQFF. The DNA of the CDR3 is TGTGCCAGCAGCGTAGGAAGCGGGGGTGGCGATGAGCAGTTCTTC.

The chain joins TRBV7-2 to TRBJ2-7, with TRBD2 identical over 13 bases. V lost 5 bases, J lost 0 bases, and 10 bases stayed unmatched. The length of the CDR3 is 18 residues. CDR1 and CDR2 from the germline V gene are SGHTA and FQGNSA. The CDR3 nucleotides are TGTGCCAGCAGCCTGACTAGCGGGGGGTCCCTAAGCTCCTACGAGCAGTACTTC. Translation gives CASSLTSGGSLSSYEQYF. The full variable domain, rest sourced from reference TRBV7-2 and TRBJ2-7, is GAGVSQSPSNKVTEKGKDVELRCDPISGHTALYWYRQSLGQGLEFLIYFQGNSAPDKSGLPSDRFSAERTGGSVSTLTIQRTQQEDSAVYLCASSLTSGGSLSSYEQYFGPGTRLTVT.

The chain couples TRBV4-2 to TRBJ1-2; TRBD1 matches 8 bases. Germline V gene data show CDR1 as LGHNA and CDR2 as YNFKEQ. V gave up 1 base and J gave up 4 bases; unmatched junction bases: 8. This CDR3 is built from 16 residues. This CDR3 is CASSQGGTGASYGYTF. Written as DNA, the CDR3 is TGTGCCAGCAGCCAAGGGGGGACAGGAGCAAGCTATGGCTACACCTTC.

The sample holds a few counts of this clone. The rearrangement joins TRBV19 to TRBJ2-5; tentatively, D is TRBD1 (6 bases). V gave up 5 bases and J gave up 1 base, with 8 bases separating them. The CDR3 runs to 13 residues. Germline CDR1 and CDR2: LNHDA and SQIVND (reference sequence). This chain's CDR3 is CASSRQVQETQYF. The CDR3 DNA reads TGTGCCAGTAGTCGACAGGTCCAAGAGACCCAGTACTTC.

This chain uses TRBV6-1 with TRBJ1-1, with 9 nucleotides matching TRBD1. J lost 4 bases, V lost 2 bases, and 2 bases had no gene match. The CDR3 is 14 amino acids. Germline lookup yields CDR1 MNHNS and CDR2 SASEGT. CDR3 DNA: TGTGCCAGCAGTGAACAGACAGGGGGCACTGAAGCTTTCTTT. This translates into CASSEQTGGTEAFF.

This CDR3 reads CAWSGGMNQPQHF. CDR3 bases: TGTGCCTGGAGTGGAGGTATGAATCAGCCCCAGCATTTT. The chain combines TRBV30 with TRBJ1-5, with no clear D. Germline-derived CDR1 and CDR2 are GTSNPN and SVGIG (reference sequence). This CDR3 is 13 amino acids long. Trimming took off 1 base at V and 4 bases at J, with 8 bases between the two ends.

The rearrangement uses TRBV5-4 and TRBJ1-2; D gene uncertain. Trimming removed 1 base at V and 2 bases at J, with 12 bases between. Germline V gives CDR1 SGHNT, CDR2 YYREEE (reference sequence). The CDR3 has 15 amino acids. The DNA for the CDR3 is TGTGCCAGCAGCTTGTTGCAAGAACTGAACTATGGCTACACCTTC. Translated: CASSLLQELNYGYTF.

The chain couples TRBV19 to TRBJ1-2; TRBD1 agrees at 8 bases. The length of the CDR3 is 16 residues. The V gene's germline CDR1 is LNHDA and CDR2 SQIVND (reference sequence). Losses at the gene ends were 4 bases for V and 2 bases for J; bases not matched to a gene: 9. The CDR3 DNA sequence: TGTGCCAGTAGTAGCGCTAGGGACAGGCAGAACTATGGCTACACCTTC. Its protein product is CASSSARDRQNYGYTF. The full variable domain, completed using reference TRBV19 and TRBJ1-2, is DGGITQSPKYLFRKEGQNVTLSCEQNLNHDAMYWYRQDPGQGLRLIYYSQIVNDFQKGDIAEGYSVSREKKESFPLTVTSAQKNPTAFYLCASSSARDRQNYGYTFGSGTRLTVV.

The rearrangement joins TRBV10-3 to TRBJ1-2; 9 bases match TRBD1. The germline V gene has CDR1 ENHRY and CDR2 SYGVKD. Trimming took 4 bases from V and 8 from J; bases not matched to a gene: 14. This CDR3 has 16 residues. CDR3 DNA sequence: TGTGCCATCAGTGCCTCGGGACAGGGTGATTTCCGCGGCTACACCTTC. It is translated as CAISASGQGDFRGYTF.

The CDR3 spells CASSYRDSLNYGYTF. CDR3 nucleotide sequence: TGTGCCAGCAGCTACCGGGACAGCCTTAACTATGGCTACACCTTC. V usage is TRBV7-9 and J usage is TRBJ1-2; 7 bases line up with TRBD1. The CDR3 sequence is 15 residues long. From germline, CDR1 is SEHNR and CDR2 FQNEAQ (reference sequence). With V trimmed by 4 bases and J by 1 base, 6 bases remained unmatched.

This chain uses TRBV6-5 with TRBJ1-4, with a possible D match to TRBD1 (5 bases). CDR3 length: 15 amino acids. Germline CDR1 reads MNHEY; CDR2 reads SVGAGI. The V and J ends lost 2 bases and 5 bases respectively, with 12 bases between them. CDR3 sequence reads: CASSYRQTRNEKLFF. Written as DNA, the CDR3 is TGTGCCAGCAGTTACCGACAGACCCGAAATGAAAAACTGTTTTTT.

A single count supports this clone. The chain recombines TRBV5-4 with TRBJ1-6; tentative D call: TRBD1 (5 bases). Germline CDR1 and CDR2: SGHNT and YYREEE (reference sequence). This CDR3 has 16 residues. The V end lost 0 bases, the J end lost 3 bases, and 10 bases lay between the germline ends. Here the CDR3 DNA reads TGTGCCAGCAGCTTGGAGACAGCTAACTATAATTCACCCCTCCACTTT. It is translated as CASSLETANYNSPLHF.

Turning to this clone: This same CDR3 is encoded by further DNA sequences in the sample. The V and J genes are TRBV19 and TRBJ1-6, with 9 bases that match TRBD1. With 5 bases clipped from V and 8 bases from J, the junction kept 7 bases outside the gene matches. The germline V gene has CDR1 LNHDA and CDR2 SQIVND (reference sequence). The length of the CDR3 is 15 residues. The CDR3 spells CASSVLGQGDSPLHF. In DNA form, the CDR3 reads TGTGCCAGTAGTGTCCTGGGACAGGGAGATTCACCCCTCCACTTT.

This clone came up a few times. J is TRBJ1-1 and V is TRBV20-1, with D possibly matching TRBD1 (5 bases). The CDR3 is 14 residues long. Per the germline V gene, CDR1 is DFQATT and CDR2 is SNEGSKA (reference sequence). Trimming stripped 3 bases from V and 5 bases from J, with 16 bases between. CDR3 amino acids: CSASPGGFFTEAFF. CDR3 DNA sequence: TGCAGTGCTAGTCCTGGGGGGTTTTTTACTGAAGCTTTCTTT.

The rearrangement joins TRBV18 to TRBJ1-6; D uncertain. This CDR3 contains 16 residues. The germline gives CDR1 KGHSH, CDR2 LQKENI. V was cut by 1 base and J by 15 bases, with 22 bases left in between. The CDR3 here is CASSPLTSVGPGNLHF. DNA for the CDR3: TGTGCCAGCTCACCACTCACCTCGGTAGGGCCGGGGAACCTCCACTTT.

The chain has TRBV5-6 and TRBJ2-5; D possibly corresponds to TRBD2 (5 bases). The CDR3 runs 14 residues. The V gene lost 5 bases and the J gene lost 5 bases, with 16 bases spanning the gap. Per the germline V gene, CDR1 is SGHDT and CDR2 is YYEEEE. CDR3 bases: TGTGCCAGCAGTTCGTTCGGGGAGCGGGAGACCCAGTACTTC. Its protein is CASSSFGERETQYF.